Listed here are 6 T cell receptor beta chains from one sample, sequenced in a study of blood T cell repertoires in COVID-19. The method was immunoSEQ multiplex PCR; TCRdb's version includes in-frame clones alone and lacks a portion of them. The table lists 60,000 to 75,000 clones, approximately 90% of them singletons, with more than 1.1% in the top ten. The sample consisted of peripheral blood. These receptors all come from a human donor in a cohort sampled during active COVID-19.

The rearrangement links TRBV6-5 to TRBJ1-1, with 10 bases matching TRBD1. V shed 4 bases, J shed 6 bases, and the junction held 8 bases outside the gene matches. Looked up from germline, CDR1 is MNHEY and CDR2 is SVGAGI. The CDR3 has 15 amino acids. The CDR3 reads CASSSATGGRSEAFF. The DNA of the CDR3 is TGTGCCAGCAGTTCTGCGACAGGGGGCCGGTCTGAAGCTTTCTTT.

This clone was seen a handful of times. The CDR3 region is CATSRGGGITDTQYF. The CDR3 bases are TGTGCCACCAGCAGAGGGGGGGGGATAACAGATACGCAGTATTTT. The chain joins TRBV15 to TRBJ2-3; 7 bases agree with TRBD2. The V gene's germline CDR1 is LNHNV and CDR2 YYDKDF (reference sequence). The CDR3 length is 15 residues. With 1 base clipped from V and 3 bases from J, the junction kept 4 bases outside the gene matches.

In this sample, this clone turned up once. V usage is TRBV3-1 (or the pseudogene TRBV3-2) and J usage is TRBJ2-7; 8 positions match TRBD1. V gave up 5 bases and J gave up 5 bases; unmatched junction bases: 5. The CDR3 is 13 amino acids. CDR1 is LGHDT, CDR2 YNNKEL, per germline (reference sequence). Here the CDR3 DNA reads TGTGCCAGCAGCAAACAGGGGGTCGACGAGCAGTACTTC. This codes for CASSKQGVDEQYF.

The V call is TRBV6-1, the J call TRBJ2-5; TRBD1 is a possible D gene (6 bases). V was pared by 1 base and J by 5 bases, with 17 bases between. The length of the CDR3 is 16 residues. Germline V gene lookup returns CDR1 MNHNS and CDR2 SASEGT. The CDR3 region is CASSEVGQGGRETQYF. The CDR3 bases are TGTGCCAGCAGTGAAGTGGGCCAAGGGGGACGGGAGACCCAGTACTTC.

This chain connects TRBV5-1 to TRBJ1-6, with 7 bases lining up with TRBD1. This CDR3 has 20 amino acids. Germline V gene data show CDR1 as SGHRS and CDR2 as YFSETQ. V gave up 4 bases and J gave up 6 bases; unmatched junction bases: 22. CDR3 bases: TGCGCCAGCAGCGCGGCATCTGGGACAGACTCCCTGGGGGTTAATTCACCCCTCCACTTT. Protein: CASSAASGTDSLGVNSPLHF.

The rearrangement uses TRBV10-3 and TRBJ2-1, with 12 bases that match TRBD2. The CDR3 is made up of 14 amino acids. The germline gives CDR1 ENHRY, CDR2 SYGVKD. V lost 6 bases to trimming and J lost 8 bases; unmatched junction nucleotides: 5. The CDR3 nucleotides read TGTGCCATCAGAGGACTAGCGGGACTCGATGAGCAGTTCTTC. Encoded protein: CAIRGLAGLDEQFF.